One sample yielded the 10 T cell receptor beta chains listed below, sequenced in a study of blood T cell repertoires in COVID-19. Sequencing used immunoSEQ multiplex PCR; TCRdb keeps in-frame clones, though not all of them. The table includes a few hundred thousand clones, 88% detected once. Input material: PBMCs or T cells enriched from blood (not recorded which). Every receptor here comes from a woman aged 55-69 years in a cohort exposed to, infected with or recovered from COVID-19 (not recorded which).

The chain's CDR3 is CASSPRDIPRGGYTF. CDR3 nucleotides: TGTGCCAGCAGTCCCCGGGACATCCCACGGGGTGGCTACACCTTC. V and J are TRBV27 and TRBJ1-2; tentative D call: TRBD1 (6 bases). The CDR3 is 15 residues long. V was shortened by 5 bases and J by 7 bases, with 20 bases between the two germline ends. Germline V CDR1 and CDR2: MNHEY, SMNVEV (reference sequence).

DNA of the CDR3: TGTGCCAGCAGTATAGGGGGCCGCTCCTACGAGCAGTACTTC. This translates into CASSIGGRSYEQYF. The chain joins TRBV6-5 to TRBJ2-7, with 7 bases lining up with TRBD1. Germline CDR1 MNHEY, CDR2 SVGAGI. This CDR3 region has 14 residues. J gave up 0 bases and V 5 bases, and 4 bases lay outside the gene matches.

The chain joins TRBV7-3 to TRBJ2-1, with TRBD2 matching over 10 bases. Trimming at V came to 1 base and at J to 5 bases, leaving 2 bases not matched to a gene. The germline CDR1 and CDR2 sequences are SGHTA and FQGTGA. This CDR3 has 15 residues. DNA for the CDR3: TGTGCCAGCAGCTTAAATAGCGGGAGGAACAATGAGCAGTTCTTC. Its protein is CASSLNSGRNNEQFF.

This sequence joins TRBV3-1 (or the pseudogene TRBV3-2) and TRBJ1-6, with D maybe TRBD1 (6 bases). The CDR3 extends over 15 amino acids. Per the germline V gene, CDR1 is LGHDT and CDR2 is YNNKEL (reference sequence). Trimming stripped 1 base from V and 7 bases from J, with 11 bases between. CDR3 loop: CASSQGQVLNSPLHF. CDR3 DNA sequence: TGTGCCAGCAGCCAAGGACAGGTGCTAAATTCACCCCTCCACTTT.

V and J are TRBV28 and TRBJ1-5, with D maybe TRBD1 (6 bases). The length of the CDR3 is 15 residues. Germline-derived CDR1 and CDR2 are MDHEN and SYDVKM. V lost 3 bases, J lost 4 bases, and 13 bases lay in between. The CDR3 nucleotides read TGTGCCAGCAGTTTTATCGGGGGGCAAAATCAGCCCCAGCATTTT. Amino acids: CASSFIGGQNQPQHF.

This chain connects TRBV6-5 to TRBJ1-6; 8 bases are shared with TRBD1. The ends lost 6 bases at V and 6 bases at J; junction bases unmatched: 4. The CDR3 runs 14 residues. From germline, CDR1 is MNHEY and CDR2 SVGAGI. The CDR3 sequence is CASSRQGINSPLHF. CDR3 bases: TGTGCCAGCAGCCGACAGGGGATTAATTCACCCCTCCACTTT.

The chain couples TRBV19 to TRBJ1-4; no reliable D call. Trimming left V 6 bases short and J 10 bases short, with 12 bases between. The CDR3 covers 12 residues. Germline loops: CDR1 LNHDA, CDR2 SQIVND (reference sequence). DNA for the CDR3: TGTGCCAGTAGGAGCGTGGGAGGAAAACTGTTTTTT. It encodes CASRSVGGKLFF. Full variable domain (remainder filled in from reference TRBV19 and TRBJ1-4): DGGITQSPKYLFRKEGQNVTLSCEQNLNHDAMYWYRQDPGQGLRLIYYSQIVNDFQKGDIAEGYSVSREKKESFPLTVTSAQKNPTAFYLCASRSVGGKLFFGSGTQLSVL.

V and J are TRBV5-1 and TRBJ1-3; D is possibly TRBD1 (5 bases). The V and J ends lost 4 bases and 0 bases respectively, with 14 bases between them. The germline V gene encodes CDR1 SGHRS and CDR2 YFSETQ. The CDR3 contains 16 residues. CDR3 sequence: CASSPQTADSGNTIYF. The CDR3 region has the DNA TGCGCCAGCAGCCCGCAGACAGCCGACTCTGGAAACACCATATATTTT. The complete variable domain, with remaining parts taken from reference TRBV5-1 and TRBJ1-3, reads KAGVTQTPRYLIKTRGQQVTLSCSPISGHRSVSWYQQTPGQGLQFLFEYFSETQRNKGNFPGRFSGRQFSNSRSEMNVSTLELGDSALYLCASSPQTADSGNTIYFGEGSWLTVV.

This clone was observed at least ten times. The chain links TRBV30 to TRBJ2-2; 13 bases align to TRBD2. The CDR3 has 18 amino acids. Germline V CDR1 and CDR2: GTSNPN, SVGIG (reference sequence). V dropped 1 base and J dropped 1; count of bases not matched to a gene: 6. The CDR3 DNA reads TGTGCCTGGAGTGGGACTAGCGGGAGAACGTTGAACACCGGGGAGCTGTTTTTT. Translating gives CAWSGTSGRTLNTGELFF.

The chain has TRBV2 and TRBJ2-5, with a tentative D call TRBD1 (5 bases). CDR1 and CDR2 (germline): SNHLY, FYNNEI. Trimming shortened V by 7 bases and J by 0 bases, and 18 bases separated the two germline ends. The CDR3 covers 16 residues. The CDR3 here is CASNIDRQTNQETQYF. The CDR3, as DNA: TGTGCCAGCAATATTGACCGACAGACCAACCAAGAGACCCAGTACTTC.